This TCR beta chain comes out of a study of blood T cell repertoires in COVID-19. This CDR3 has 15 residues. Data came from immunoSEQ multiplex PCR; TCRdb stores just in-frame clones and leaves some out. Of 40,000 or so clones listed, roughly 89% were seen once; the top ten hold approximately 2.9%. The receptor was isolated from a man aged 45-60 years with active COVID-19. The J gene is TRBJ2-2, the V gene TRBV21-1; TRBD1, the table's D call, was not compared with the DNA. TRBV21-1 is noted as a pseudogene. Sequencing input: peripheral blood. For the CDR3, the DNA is TGTGCCAGCGGAACTAGGGACAGAAACACCGGGGAGCTGTTTTTT. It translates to CASGTRDRNTGELFF.